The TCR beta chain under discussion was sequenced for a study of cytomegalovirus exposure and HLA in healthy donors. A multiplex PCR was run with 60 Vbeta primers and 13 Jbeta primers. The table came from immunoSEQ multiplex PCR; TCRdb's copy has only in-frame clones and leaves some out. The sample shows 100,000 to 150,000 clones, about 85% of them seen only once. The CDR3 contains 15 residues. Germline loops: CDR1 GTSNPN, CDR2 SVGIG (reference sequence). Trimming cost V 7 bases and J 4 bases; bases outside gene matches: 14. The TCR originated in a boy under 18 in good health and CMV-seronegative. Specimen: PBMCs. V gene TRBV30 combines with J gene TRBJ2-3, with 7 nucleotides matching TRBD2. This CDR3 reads CASSGTILLSDTQYF. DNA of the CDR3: TGTGCCTCCTCCGGGACTATACTTCTCTCAGATACGCAGTATTTT.